One and the same sample provided the 21 T cell receptor beta chains below, sequenced in a study of blood T cell repertoires in COVID-19 (dated by TCRdb to the early 2020s). Preparation of the library involved the immunoSEQ multiplex PCR assay. In its TCRdb copy, this immuneACCESS table keeps in-frame sequences only and misses some clones. Where compared with another copy, unresolved V genes explain less than half of these, and the others have no known cause. The sample has hundreds of thousands of clones on record, about 89% of them singletons. Jointly, the top ten make up roughly 8.3% of the sample. Sequenced sample: PBMCs or T cells enriched from blood (not recorded which). The receptors originated from a man aged 35 to 55 who had recovered from COVID-19.

The CDR3 DNA follows: TGTGCCAGCAGTTCAAACCTCCGTTGGACAGGGACCTACGAGCAGTACTTC. It yields the protein CASSSNLRWTGTYEQYF. The J gene is TRBJ2-7, the V gene TRBV28; 8 bases align to TRBD1. The V segment lost 4 bases and the J segment 2 bases; nucleotides outside the gene matches: 13. The germline V gene encodes CDR1 MDHEN and CDR2 SYDVKM. The CDR3 is 17 amino acids.

The chain uses TRBV28 and TRBJ1-2; 7 positions agree with TRBD1. The CDR3 loop spans 13 amino acids. V dropped 10 bases and J dropped 7; count of bases not matched to a gene: 12. CDR1 is MDHEN, CDR2 SYDVKM, per germline. CDR3 DNA: TGTGCCATTAATGGAGGGGGCTCGGGTGGCTACACCTTC. Encoded protein: CAINGGGSGGYTF.

This clone was seen just once. V usage is TRBV28 and J usage is TRBJ2-1, with 10 bases aligning to TRBD2. The V gene end was trimmed by 2 bases and the J gene end by 8 bases; junction bases not matched to a gene: 3. The V gene's germline CDR1 is MDHEN and CDR2 SYDVKM. This CDR3 comprises 14 residues. As DNA, the CDR3 is TGTGCCAGCAGTTTAAGCGGGAGGGTGGATGAGCAGTTCTTC. This gives the protein CASSLSGRVDEQFF.

This chain links TRBV5-1 with TRBJ1-1; 10 nucleotides match TRBD1. The CDR3 is 19 residues long. V lost 9 bases, J lost 0 bases, and 20 bases stayed unmatched. Germline loops: CDR1 SGHRS, CDR2 YFSETQ. The CDR3 sequence: CAISPRTGGDRGLNTEAFF. CDR3 nucleotide sequence: TGCGCCATCTCGCCAAGGACAGGGGGAGACAGGGGCTTGAACACTGAAGCTTTCTTT.

As DNA, the CDR3 is TGTGCCATCAGAGGGGGCCGGGACACTGAAGCTTTCTTT. It encodes CAIRGGRDTEAFF. The chain has TRBV10-3 and TRBJ1-1; the match to TRBD1 covers 7 bases. CDR1 is ENHRY and CDR2 is SYGVKD in the germline V gene. The CDR3 is 13 residues long. With V trimmed by 6 bases and J by 3 bases, 4 bases remained unmatched.

The chain has TRBV13 and TRBJ2-7; 7 nucleotides match TRBD1. The CDR3 contains 15 residues. Unmatched junction bases numbered 8, after V lost 3 bases and J lost 3 bases. CDR1 is PRHDT, CDR2 FYEKMQ, per germline (reference sequence). The CDR3 loop reads CASSLQGQRGYEQYF. Written as DNA, the CDR3 is TGTGCCAGCAGCTTGCAGGGACAGAGGGGCTACGAGCAGTACTTC. Full variable domain (missing parts from reference TRBV13 and TRBJ2-7): AAGVIQSPRHLIKEKRETATLKCYPIPRHDTVYWYQQGPGQDPQFLISFYEKMQSDKGSIPDRFSAQQFSDYHSELNMSSLELGDSALYFCASSLQGQRGYEQYFGPGTRLTVT.

The chain joins TRBV18 to TRBJ2-2; the match to TRBD2 covers 8 bases. The V segment lost 10 bases and the J segment 5 bases; nucleotides outside the gene matches: 9. The CDR3 runs to 14 residues. Per germline, CDR1 KGHSH and CDR2 LQKENI. CDR3 sequence (DNA): TGTGCCACCGCGGGACTAGAGCCGACCGGGGAGCTGTTTTTT. This gives the protein CATAGLEPTGELFF.

The rearrangement links TRBV2 to TRBJ2-4; 7 positions match TRBD1. The CDR3 length is 15 residues. V shed 7 bases and J 0 bases; nucleotides not matched to a gene: 6. Germline CDR1 and CDR2: SNHLY and FYNNEI. Written as DNA, the CDR3 is TGTGCCAGCAAGAGGGACAGATTAGCCAAAAACATTCAGTACTTC. Translation gives CASKRDRLAKNIQYF.

In its sample, this clone was seen once. V and J are TRBV7-9 and TRBJ2-1, with unresolved D. This CDR3 comprises 11 residues. Germline V gene lookup returns CDR1 SEHNR and CDR2 FQNEAQ (reference sequence). V was cut by 5 bases and J by 12 bases, with 11 bases left in between. As DNA, the CDR3 is TGTGCCAGCAGCACAACTACACGGCAGTTCTTC. This codes for CASSTTTRQFF.

Concerning this clone itself: Compared with germline, one end of the junction differs, possibly owing to a read error. CDR3 sequence: CASTLGTSGIYEQYF. As DNA, the CDR3 is TGTGCCAGCACCTTAGGGACTAGCGGGATCTACGAGCAGTACTTC. V and J are TRBV11-2 and TRBJ2-7, with 13 bases that match TRBD2. Per germline, CDR1 SGHAT and CDR2 FQNNGV. The CDR3 is 15 amino acids.

This clone was recorded only once. The chain recombines TRBV27 with TRBJ1-5, with D maybe TRBD1 (6 bases). The length of the CDR3 is 15 residues. The V gene lost 6 bases and the J gene lost 1 base, with 13 bases spanning the gap. Germline-derived CDR1 and CDR2 are MNHEY and SMNVEV (reference sequence). The CDR3 spells CASRPERGSNQPQHF. CDR3 nucleotides: TGTGCCAGCAGGCCCGAGAGGGGGAGCAATCAGCCCCAGCATTTT.

The rearrangement joins TRBV18 to TRBJ1-1; 7 bases are shared with TRBD1. In germline, CDR1 is KGHSH, CDR2 LQKENI. The CDR3 is made up of 13 amino acids. V was pared by 4 bases and J by 8 bases, with 7 bases of the junction left unmatched. DNA for the CDR3: TGTGCCAGCTCACTTGGGACAGCGCGCGAAGCTTTCTTT. This encodes CASSLGTAREAFF. The whole variable domain, filled in from reference TRBV18 and TRBJ1-1, reads NAGVMQNPRHLVRRRGQEARLRCSPMKGHSHVYWYRQLPEEGLKFMVYLQKENIIDESGMPKERFSAEFPKEGPSILRIQQVVRGDSAAYFCASSLGTAREAFFGQGTRLTVV.

The J gene is TRBJ2-1, the V gene TRBV9, with TRBD2 identical over 10 bases. The CDR3 runs 13 residues. The germline gives CDR1 SGDLS, CDR2 YYNGEE. V was clipped by 5 bases and J by 5 bases; unmatched bases: 1. This CDR3 reads CASRGLADNEQFF. CDR3 DNA: TGTGCCAGCAGAGGACTAGCGGACAATGAGCAGTTCTTC.

This clone was observed once. The rearrangement joins TRBV5-4 to TRBJ2-1, with 8 positions matching TRBD2. The germline gives CDR1 SGHNT, CDR2 YYREEE (reference sequence). This CDR3 contains 18 residues. Trimming at V came to 1 base and at J to 0 bases, leaving 9 bases not matched to a gene. DNA of the CDR3: TGTGCCAGCAGCTTGTTCGGCGGGGGGCCCAACTCCTACAATGAGCAGTTCTTC. It yields the protein CASSLFGGGPNSYNEQFF.

The chain recombines TRBV28 with TRBJ2-7; maybe TRBD2 (5 bases). V dropped 6 bases and J dropped 9 bases, with 27 bases sitting between them. From germline, CDR1 is MDHEN and CDR2 SYDVKM. This CDR3 is built from 16 residues. The CDR3: CASSPEPVKPPRGQYF. In nucleotides, the CDR3 is TGTGCCAGCAGCCCGGAGCCCGTGAAGCCACCCCGGGGGCAGTACTTC.

The chain employs TRBV11-2 and TRBJ2-6; a possible D gene is TRBD1 (5 bases). Germline V gene sequence: CDR1 SGHAT, CDR2 FQNNGV. The germline V and J ends were trimmed by 6 bases and 2 bases, with 11 bases remaining between them. The CDR3 runs to 15 residues. The CDR3 DNA sequence: TGTGCCAGCAGTCTGGGGCTGGCTGGGGCCAACGTCCTGACTTTC. It yields the protein CASSLGLAGANVLTF. Combining the CDR3 with reference TRBV11-2 and TRBJ2-6 gives the whole variable domain EAGVAQSPRYKIIEKRQSVAFWCNPISGHATLYWYQQILGQGPKLLIQFQNNGVVDDSQLPKDRFSAERLKGVDSTLKIQPAKLEDSAVYLCASSLGLAGANVLTFGAGSRLTVL.

The V gene is TRBV13, the J gene TRBJ2-3; 8 bases match TRBD1. The J segment lost 4 bases and the V segment lost 4 bases, leaving 7 bases of the junction unmatched. This CDR3 has 15 residues. Germline CDR1 is PRHDT and CDR2 is FYEKMQ (reference sequence). The CDR3 bases are TGTGCCAGCAGCTCCGGGACAGGAGGTGCAGATACGCAGTATTTT. The encoded protein is CASSSGTGGADTQYF. Full variable domain (rest looked up from reference TRBV13 and TRBJ2-3): AAGVIQSPRHLIKEKRETATLKCYPIPRHDTVYWYQQGPGQDPQFLISFYEKMQSDKGSIPDRFSAQQFSDYHSELNMSSLELGDSALYFCASSSGTGGADTQYFGPGTRLTVL.

J is TRBJ1-1 and V is TRBV7-9; the D is unclear. The CDR3 covers 11 residues. The germline V gene has CDR1 SEHNR and CDR2 FQNEAQ (reference sequence). V was shortened by 7 bases and J by 2 bases, with 5 bases between the two germline ends. In DNA form, the CDR3 reads TGTGCCAGCATACTTAACACTGAAGCTTTCTTT. It encodes CASILNTEAFF.

The gene calls are TRBV7-3 and TRBJ1-6, with D uncertain. This CDR3 has 15 residues. The germline V gene has CDR1 SGHTA and CDR2 FQGTGA. Trimming pared 2 bases from V and 7 bases from J, leaving 12 bases between. This CDR3 reads CASSLGGVENSPLHF. The DNA for the CDR3 is TGTGCCAGCAGCTTAGGCGGGGTCGAGAATTCACCCCTCCACTTT.

The CDR3 bases are TGCAGCGGCAGGGTCTTAGGGGCATCAGGGGCCAACGTCCTGACTTTC. It yields the protein CSGRVLGASGANVLTF. The V gene is TRBV29-1, the J gene TRBJ2-6; D possibly corresponds to TRBD1 (5 bases). V gave up 7 bases and J gave up 4 bases, with 20 bases separating them. CDR3 length: 16 residues. Germline loops: CDR1 SQVTM, CDR2 ANQGSEA.

The genes are TRBV30 and TRBJ1-6, with D unclear. This CDR3 has 12 residues. CDR1 is GTSNPN, CDR2 SVGIG, per germline (reference sequence). With 4 bases removed from V and 10 bases from J, the gap between germline ends came to 11 bases. CDR3 in amino acids: CAWNRHRSPLHF. DNA of the CDR3: TGTGCCTGGAATCGACACCGATCACCCCTCCACTTT.